This T cell receptor (beta chain) came from a study of blood T cells in healthy people across ages. There are 15 residues in the CDR3. V was clipped by 8 bases and J by 2 bases; unmatched bases: 8. Germline lookup yields CDR1 LGHNA and CDR2 YSLEER. PCR was performed a second time for about 7 to 12 cycles using a sample-barcoded 5' primer and a J-beta primer mix. Using its own MiXCR run on the 5' RACE reads, TCRdb lists one record per CDR3 protein. The sample has around 790,000 distinct CDR3 sequences, around two fifths seen once. The TCR originated in a man in his 60s in good health. V gene TRBV4-3 combines with J gene TRBJ2-3, with TRBD2 identical over 9 bases. The source material was blood. For the CDR3, the DNA is TGCGCCAGCCCCGCCCGGACTAGCGACACAGATACGCAGTATTTT. This sequence encodes CASPARTSDTDTQYF.